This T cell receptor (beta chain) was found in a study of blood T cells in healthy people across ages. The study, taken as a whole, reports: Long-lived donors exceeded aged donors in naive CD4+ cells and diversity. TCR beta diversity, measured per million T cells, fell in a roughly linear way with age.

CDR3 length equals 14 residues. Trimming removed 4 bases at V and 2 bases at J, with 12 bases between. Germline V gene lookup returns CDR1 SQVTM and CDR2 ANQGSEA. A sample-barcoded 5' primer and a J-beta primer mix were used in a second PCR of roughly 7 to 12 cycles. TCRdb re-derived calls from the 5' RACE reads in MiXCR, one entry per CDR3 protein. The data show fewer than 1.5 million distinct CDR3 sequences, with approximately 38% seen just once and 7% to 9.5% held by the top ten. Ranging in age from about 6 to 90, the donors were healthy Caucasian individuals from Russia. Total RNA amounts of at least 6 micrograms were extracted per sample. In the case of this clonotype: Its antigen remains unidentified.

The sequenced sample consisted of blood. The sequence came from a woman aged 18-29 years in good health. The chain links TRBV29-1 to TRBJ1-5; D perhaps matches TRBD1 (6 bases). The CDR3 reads CSVVAGAGNQPQHF. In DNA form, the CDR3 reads TGCAGCGTTGTTGCGGGGGCCGGCAATCAGCCCCAGCATTTT.